This is a list of T cell receptor beta chains from one sample in a study of STAT5B mutations in CD4+ large granular lymphocyte leukemia. The repertoire was sequenced with immunoSEQ multiplex PCR; TCRdb's copy has only in-frame clones and lacks some. The table shows about 30,000 clones, with 70% to 85% occurring only once. The sequenced sample was CD4+ T cells from blood buffy coats. The source is a human donor in good health. CDR3s include the opening cysteine and the closing phenylalanine or tryptophan. Each record gives: V gene, clone size, D gene, J gene, CDR3 DNA, CDR3 protein. A D gene is named only where the DNA matches it firmly. The size entry is marked missing in some rows and otherwise reads once, few, many or a size class.

TRBV5-4	.	.	TRBJ2-3	TGTGCCAGCAGCTTGGAGTTGGCGAAAACGCAGTATTTT	CASSLELAKTQYF
TRBV7-6	.	.	TRBJ2-3	TGTGCCAGCAGCTTAGAGGGCCGGACAGATACGCAGTATTTT	CASSLEGRTDTQYF
TRBV5-1	.	TRBD2	TRBJ2-5	TGCGCCAGCAAGGCGGGAGGGGGACTTCAAGAGACCCAGTACTTC	CASKAGGGLQETQYF
TRBV7-2	few	.	TRBJ1-5	TGTGCCAGCAGCGTCCACAGGGCTGGCAATCAGCCCCAGCATTTT	CASSVHRAGNQPQHF
TRBV19	few	TRBD2	TRBJ2-7	TGTGCCAGTAGTATAGGTACGGGAGGGGCGCGGGACGAGCAGTACTTC	CASSIGTGGARDEQYF
TRBV9	.	TRBD2	TRBJ2-5	TGTGCCAGCAGCGTAATAGCGGGGGGGCCCGGAGAGACCCAGTACTTC	CASSVIAGGPGETQYF
TRBV11-2	.	.	TRBJ1-1	TGTGCCAGCAGCGTAACCAGGGTGAACACTGAAGCTTTCTTT	CASSVTRVNTEAFF
TRBV30	.	.	TRBJ1-3	TGTGCCTGCCAATTCGGGAGCCGCTCTGGAAACACCATATATTTT	CACQFGSRSGNTIYF
TRBV15	.	.	TRBJ1-4	TGTGCCACCAGCATTATAAGGGCAGGCGAAAAACTGTTTTTT	CATSIIRAGEKLFF
TRBV19	.	.	TRBJ1-5	TGTGCCAGTACCCCTGGAGGTCGAGGGGCCCAGCATTTT	CASTPGGRGAQHF
TRBV6-4	.	TRBD2	TRBJ2-1	TGTGCCAGCAGTTTAATAGCGGGGAGCTCCTACAATGAGCAGTTCTTC	CASSLIAGSSYNEQFF
TRBV4-1	.	.	TRBJ1-5	TGCGCCAGCAGCCAAGGGTCGGGAATTAGCAATCAGCCCCAGCATTTT	CASSQGSGISNQPQHF
TRBV5-6	once	.	TRBJ2-7	TGTGCCAGCAGCTTGCCGGAGGGTGGTGATAAGCAGTACTTC	CASSLPEGGDKQYF
TRBV5-4	.	TRBD2	TRBJ2-1	TGTGCCAGCATGGCGGGAGGCCTATACAATGAGCAGTTCTTC	CASMAGGLYNEQFF
TRBV28	.	.	TRBJ2-1	TGTGCCAGCAGTTTATCCCGCGCCGTTGAAGAGTTCTTC	CASSLSRAVEEFF
TRBV7-9	few	TRBD1	TRBJ2-7	TGTGCCATTCAGGGACAGGGGGCTTACGAGCAGTACTTC	CAIQGQGAYEQYF
TRBV7-3	.	.	TRBJ2-1	TGTGCCAGCAGACCCGCCGGCCCTCGGTACAATGAGCAGTTCTTC	CASRPAGPRYNEQFF
TRBV7-2	.	.	TRBJ1-1	TGTGCCAGCAGCTCCCGTATAGTAAAGAACACTGAAGCTTTCTTT	CASSSRIVKNTEAFF
TRBV9	.	TRBD1	TRBJ2-3	TGTGCCAGCAGCGTAGCGGGGGGGGGACAGGGGGCGAGAGATACGCAGTATTTT	CASSVAGGGQGARDTQYF
TRBV5-5	once	.	TRBJ2-1	TGTGCCAGCAGCTTGCAGGGCAGCTCCTACAATGAGCAGTTCTTC	CASSLQGSSYNEQFF
TRBV30	.	.	TRBJ1-4	TGTGCCTGGAGTCCTCCCGGGGGGCCAAATGAAAAACTGTTTTTT	CAWSPPGGPNEKLFF
TRBV6-5	.	TRBD1	TRBJ1-1	TGTGCCAGCAGACAGGGGGGGACGGTGAACACTGAAGCTTTCTTT	CASRQGGTVNTEAFF
TRBV2	.	TRBD2	TRBJ2-3	TGTGCCAGCAGTAGCGGGGGGCCCACAGATACGCAGTATTTT	CASSSGGPTDTQYF
TRBV11-2	.	.	TRBJ2-7	TGTGCCAGCAGCTTAAAGTCAGGACGGTTCCACGAGCAGTACTTC	CASSLKSGRFHEQYF
TRBV11-3	.	.	TRBJ2-1	TGTGCCAGCAGACCCAACGGGGGTGAGCAGTTCTTC	CASRPNGGEQFF
TRBV5-1	.	.	TRBJ2-1	TGCGCCAGCAGCTTGTGGCAGGGAATGAATGAGCAGTTCTTC	CASSLWQGMNEQFF
TRBV9	.	.	TRBJ1-5	TGTGCCAGCAGCATCTCCGGGAGATCCGATCAGCCCCAGCATTTT	CASSISGRSDQPQHF
TRBV7-2	.	TRBD1	TRBJ2-7	TGTGCCAGCAGCCCCGCATCGACAGGGTTCTACGAGCAGTACTTC	CASSPASTGFYEQYF
TRBV19	few	.	TRBJ2-1	TGTGCCAGTAGCAGTCTTGGGCGTGGGGCGTTCAAGGGCAACAATGAGCAGTTCTTC	CASSSLGRGAFKGNNEQFF
TRBV5-1	.	.	TRBJ2-7	TGCGCCAGCAGCTTGGTGGCAGGGGGAGGCTACGAGCAGTACTTC	CASSLVAGGGYEQYF
TRBV4-2	once	TRBD1	TRBJ1-5	TGTGCCAGCAGCTTGGACAGGGCCCAGCCCCAGCATTTT	CASSLDRAQPQHF
TRBV7-9	.	.	TRBJ1-1	TGTGCCAGCAGCCGCCGTCTGAACACTGAAGCTTTCTTT	CASSRRLNTEAFF